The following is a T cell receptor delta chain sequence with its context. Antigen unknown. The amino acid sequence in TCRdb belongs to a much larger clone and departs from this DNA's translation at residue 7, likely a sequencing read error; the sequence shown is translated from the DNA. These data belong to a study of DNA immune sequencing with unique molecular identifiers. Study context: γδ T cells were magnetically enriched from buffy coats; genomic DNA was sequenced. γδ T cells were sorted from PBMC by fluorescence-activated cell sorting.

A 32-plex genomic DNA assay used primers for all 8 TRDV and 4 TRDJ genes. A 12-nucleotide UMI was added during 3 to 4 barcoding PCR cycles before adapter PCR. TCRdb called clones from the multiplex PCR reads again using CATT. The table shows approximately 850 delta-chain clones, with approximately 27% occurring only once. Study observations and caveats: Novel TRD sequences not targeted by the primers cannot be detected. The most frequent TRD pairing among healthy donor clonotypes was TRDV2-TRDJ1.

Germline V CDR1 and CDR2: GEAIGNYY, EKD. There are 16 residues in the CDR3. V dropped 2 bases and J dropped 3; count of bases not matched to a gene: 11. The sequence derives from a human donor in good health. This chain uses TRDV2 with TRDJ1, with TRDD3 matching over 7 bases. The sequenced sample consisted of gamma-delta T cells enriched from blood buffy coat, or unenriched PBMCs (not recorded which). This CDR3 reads CACDKLEDTQADKLIF. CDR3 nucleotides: TGTGCCTGTGACAAGCTGGAGGATACGCAGGCCGATAAACTCATCTTT.